These T cell receptor beta chains were read from a single sample in a study of blood T cells in healthy people across ages. TCRdb independently ran MiXCR on the 5' RACE reads; one entry per CDR3 protein. The sample includes 650,000 to 900,000 distinct CDR3 sequences, around two thirds seen only once; the top ten take roughly 26%. The source material was blood. These TCRs come from a man younger than 40 in good health. Both conserved end residues are part of each CDR3. The D gene is left open where the match is weak. A clone size is listed for some rows: how often the clone was seen (once, few, many), or a class if it is expanded.

D gene	clone size	V gene	J gene	CDR3 DNA	CDR3 protein
NA	NA	TRBV5-1	TRBJ2-4	TGCGCCAGCAGCAGCCGGGTTACCCATGAGCAGTACTTC	CASSSRVTHEQYF
TRBD2	NA	TRBV28	TRBJ2-1	TGTGCCGGGGGGGACCCCCTCCTGGATGAGCAGTTCTTC	CAGGDPLLDEQFF
TRBD1	NA	TRBV12-3/TRBV12-4	TRBJ1-4	TGTGCCAGCAGGGATCCGGGACAGGGGGCACAAAAACTGTTTTTT	CASRDPGQGAQKLFF
NA	NA	TRBV29-1	TRBJ1-3	TGCAGCGGCGAGACAGCGTATGGAAACACCATATATTTT	CSGETAYGNTIYF
NA	NA	TRBV4-3	TRBJ2-5	TGCGCCAGCAGCCAACTTGGGAGGGCGTCACAGGGAGAGACCCAGTACTTC	CASSQLGRASQGETQYF
TRBD1	NA	TRBV30	TRBJ1-2	TGTGCCTGGAGGCGGGACAGGCCGTCTGGCTACACCTTC	CAWRRDRPSGYTF
NA	NA	TRBV5-1	TRBJ2-3	TGCGCCAGCAGCTTGGCCGCCAGAAAGACAGATACGCAGTATTTT	CASSLAARKTDTQYF
NA	NA	TRBV12-3/TRBV12-4	TRBJ2-1	TGTGCCAGCAGTGCCGGCGGGGTGTACAATGAGCAGTTCTTC	CASSAGGVYNEQFF
NA	NA	TRBV27	TRBJ1-2	NA	CASSSSTGGWYGYTF
NA	NA	TRBV10-3	TRBJ2-1	TGTGCCATCAGCCCCACTAGACTTAGCTCCTACAATGAGCAGTTCTTC	CAISPTRLSSYNEQFF
NA	NA	TRBV12-3/TRBV12-4	TRBJ2-3	TGTGCCAGCAGTTTGGATCTAGAAGATACGCAGTATTTT	CASSLDLEDTQYF
NA	NA	TRBV7-2	TRBJ2-3	TGTGCCAGCAGATTCGGCAGCACAGATACGCAGTATTTT	CASRFGSTDTQYF
TRBD1	few	TRBV20-1	TRBJ2-5	TGCAGTGCTAGAGCCACGGACAGGGCTGGAGAGCAGTACTTC	CSARATDRAGEQYF
NA	NA	TRBV12-3/TRBV12-4	TRBJ2-7	TGTGCCAGCAGTTTCGGTTCCTTCTTTTACGAGCAGTACTTC	CASSFGSFFYEQYF
TRBD2	many	TRBV5-1	TRBJ2-3	TGCGCCAGCAGCTCCTGGACTAGCGGTAGCACAGATACGCAGTATTTT	CASSSWTSGSTDTQYF
NA	NA	TRBV11-2	TRBJ2-3	TGTGCCAGCAGCCTTACTCTGGGAACTAGCACAGATACGCAGTATTTT	CASSLTLGTSTDTQYF
NA	NA	TRBV3-1	TRBJ2-3	TGTGCCAGCAGCCAAACGGGGCGCGCGCGAGATACGCAGTATTTT	CASSQTGRARDTQYF
TRBD1	NA	TRBV29-1	TRBJ2-7	TGCAGCGCTTGCCGGGACAGGGGCGCAGACGAGCAGTACTTC	CSACRDRGADEQYF
TRBD1	NA	TRBV25-1	TRBJ2-6	TGTGCCAGCGCGACGGGACAGCCTGTCTCTGGGGCCAACGTCCTGACTTTC	CASATGQPVSGANVLTF
TRBD1	few	TRBV20-1	TRBJ1-1	TGCAGTGCCCCCAGGGGGCGGACTGAAGCTTTCTTT	CSAPRGRTEAFF
TRBD1	NA	TRBV28	TRBJ1-2	TGTGCCAGCAGCTCTCCGAGACAGGGTATCAGCTATGGCTACACCTTC	CASSSPRQGISYGYTF
TRBD1	NA	TRBV7-3	TRBJ1-2	TGTGCCAGCAGCCAGGACAGGGGTGCTGGCTACACCTTC	CASSQDRGAGYTF
TRBD1	few	TRBV4-2	TRBJ2-7	TGTGCCAGCAGCCGAGGGGACAGCAGCTCCTACGAGCAGTACTTC	CASSRGDSSSYEQYF
NA	NA	TRBV6-1	TRBJ2-3	TGTGCCAGCAGTGAAGCGCCCGGGACTAGCACAGATACGCAGTATTTT	CASSEAPGTSTDTQYF
NA	NA	TRBV6-5	TRBJ1-5	TGTGCCAGCAGTGCCGAATATGGACAGCCCCAGCATTTT	CASSAEYGQPQHF
NA	once	TRBV30	TRBJ2-1	TGTGCCTGGAACAGCTACAATGAGCAGTTCTTC	CAWNSYNEQFF
NA	many	TRBV4-3	TRBJ2-3	TGTGCCAGCAGCCAAGATGGAGGCACAGATACGCAGTATTTT	CASSQDGGTDTQYF
TRBD1	NA	TRBV12-3/TRBV12-4	TRBJ2-2	TGTGCCAGCAGTTTGGGACAGGCGAACACCGGGGAGCTGTTTTTT	CASSLGQANTGELFF
TRBD1	few	TRBV7-9	TRBJ2-7	TGTGCCAGCAGCGCAACCGGGACAGGGGTTTACGAGCAGTACTTC	CASSATGTGVYEQYF
NA	few	TRBV7-2	TRBJ2-1	TGTGCCAGCAGCCTCACAGGGTTGAGTGACAATGAGCAGTTCTTC	CASSLTGLSDNEQFF
TRBD1	NA	TRBV27	TRBJ2-7	TGTGCCAGCGGCCGGGACAGGGGCCTGTACGAGCAGTACTTC	CASGRDRGLYEQYF
TRBD2	NA	TRBV12-3/TRBV12-4	TRBJ2-7	TGTGCCAGCAGACTAGCGGGGAACAACGAGCAGTACTTC	CASRLAGNNEQYF
NA	NA	TRBV14	TRBJ1-2	TGTGCCAGCGCGATCGCCCCCAGGAATGGCTACACCTTC	CASAIAPRNGYTF
TRBD2	many	TRBV20-1	TRBJ2-5	TGCAGTGCTAGAGATCGACGTCTAGCGGGGGGCCCTAACCAAGAGACCCAGTACTTC	CSARDRRLAGGPNQETQYF
NA	few	TRBV5-1	TRBJ2-2	TGCGCCAGCAGCAACGACAGGCCTAACACCGGGGAGCTGTTTTTT	CASSNDRPNTGELFF
TRBD1	NA	TRBV5-1	TRBJ2-3	TGCGCCAGCAGTGATCCAGGGGGCCCAGATACGCAGTATTTT	CASSDPGGPDTQYF
TRBD1	NA	TRBV28	TRBJ1-6	TGTGCCAGTACACTTTTACAGGGGGCCTATTCACCCCTCCACTTT	CASTLLQGAYSPLHF
NA	few	TRBV5-5	TRBJ1-4	TGTGCCAGCAGCTTGGGGACAGAAAAACTGTTTTTT	CASSLGTEKLFF
NA	NA	TRBV15	TRBJ1-4	TGTGCCACCAGCAGAGATCAGGGCTCTAATGAAAAACTGTTTTTT	CATSRDQGSNEKLFF
NA	NA	TRBV7-9	TRBJ2-3	TGTGCCAGCAGCTTAACGAGACTGGGAGTCGATACGCAGTATTTT	CASSLTRLGVDTQYF